Listed below are T cell receptor beta chains from one sample, sequenced in a study of T cell responses to AZD1222 COVID-19 vaccine. Measured with immunoSEQ multiplex PCR; TCRdb has only the in-frame clones, and not every one. The sample shows about 200,000 clones, about 90% of them seen only once. Here the sequenced sample was peripheral blood, taken on day 0 of AZD1222 vaccination. These receptor sequences come from an adult in good health. The CDR3 runs from the conserved cysteine through the conserved F or W. A D gene is named only where the DNA matches it firmly. Expanded clones are given a class, and other clones once, few, many or no size at all.

CDR3aa: CASSLQETGNTIYF
CDR3nt: TGCGCCAGCAGTCTGCAGGAGACTGGAAACACCATATATTTT
j_gene: TRBJ1-3
abundance: -
v_gene: TRBV10-2
d_gene: -

CDR3aa: CASSLSPRLAGGLSTETQYF
CDR3nt: TGTGCCAGCAGTTTATCTCCCCGACTAGCGGGGGGGCTCTCTACAGAGACCCAGTACTTC
j_gene: TRBJ2-5
abundance: -
v_gene: TRBV27
d_gene: TRBD2

CDR3aa: CASSLVAWIAGANSYNEQFF
CDR3nt: TGTGCCAGCAGCTTAGTGGCGTGGATAGCGGGGGCGAACTCCTACAATGAGCAGTTCTTC
j_gene: TRBJ2-1
abundance: -
v_gene: TRBV7-7
d_gene: TRBD2

CDR3aa: CAISETGTYEQYF
CDR3nt: TGTGCCATCAGTGAGACAGGGACCTACGAGCAGTACTTC
j_gene: TRBJ2-7
abundance: -
v_gene: TRBV10-3
d_gene: -

CDR3aa: CAISESGGINQPQHF
CDR3nt: TGTGCCATCAGTGAGTCGGGAGGAATCAATCAGCCCCAGCATTTT
j_gene: TRBJ1-5
abundance: -
v_gene: TRBV10-3
d_gene: -

CDR3aa: CASRMDPGQGRYEQYF
CDR3nt: TGTGCCAGCAGAATGGATCCGGGACAGGGAAGGTACGAGCAGTACTTC
j_gene: TRBJ2-7
abundance: -
v_gene: TRBV28
d_gene: TRBD1

CDR3aa: CASSSLAGKNIQYF
CDR3nt: TGTGCCAGCAGTTCCCTGGCAGGCAAAAACATTCAGTACTTC
j_gene: TRBJ2-4
abundance: -
v_gene: TRBV6-5
d_gene: -

CDR3aa: CASSQRGSFSSYEQYF
CDR3nt: TGTGCCAGCAGCCAGCGGGGGAGCTTTAGCTCCTACGAGCAGTACTTC
j_gene: TRBJ2-7
abundance: few
v_gene: TRBV11-1
d_gene: TRBD2

CDR3aa: CASSGRDRGGEQYF
CDR3nt: TGTGCCAGCAGTGGGCGGGACAGGGGCGGCGAGCAGTACTTC
j_gene: TRBJ2-7
abundance: -
v_gene: TRBV2
d_gene: TRBD1

CDR3aa: CASSPYSNQPQHF
CDR3nt: TGTGCCAGCAGCCCGTATAGCAATCAGCCCCAGCATTTT
j_gene: TRBJ1-5
abundance: -
v_gene: TRBV7-2
d_gene: -

CDR3aa: CASSPSDRVGETQYF
CDR3nt: TGTGCCAGCTCACCAAGTGACAGGGTAGGGGAGACCCAGTACTTC
j_gene: TRBJ2-5
abundance: once
v_gene: TRBV18
d_gene: TRBD1

CDR3aa: CASSFTGSSYNSPLHF
CDR3nt: TGCGCCAGCAGCTTTACAGGCAGCTCCTATAATTCACCCCTCCACTTT
j_gene: TRBJ1-6
abundance: few
v_gene: TRBV5-1
d_gene: -

CDR3aa: CASSQGGGYTF
CDR3nt: TGTGCCAGCAGCCAAGGGGGAGGCTACACCTTC
j_gene: TRBJ1-2
abundance: -
v_gene: TRBV3-1/TRBV3-2
d_gene: -

CDR3aa: CASSFPGGEVEAFF
CDR3nt: TGTGCCAGCAGCTTTCCAGGGGGAGAGGTTGAAGCTTTCTTT
j_gene: TRBJ1-1
abundance: -
v_gene: TRBV7-9
d_gene: TRBD1

CDR3aa: CASSLGLYSTTDTQYF
CDR3nt: TGTGCCAGCAGTTTGGGGTTGTATAGCACCACAGATACGCAGTATTTT
j_gene: TRBJ2-3
abundance: -
v_gene: TRBV27
d_gene: -

CDR3aa: CASSPRTGGLSGANVLTF
CDR3nt: TGTGCCAGCAGCCCCAGGACAGGGGGCCTCTCTGGGGCCAACGTCCTGACTTTC
j_gene: TRBJ2-6
abundance: -
v_gene: TRBV5-4
d_gene: TRBD1

CDR3aa: CASRPRQYTYEQYF
CDR3nt: TGTGCCAGCAGGCCCAGACAATACACCTACGAGCAGTACTTC
j_gene: TRBJ2-7
abundance: -
v_gene: TRBV9
d_gene: -

CDR3aa: CASSIGQGRNTEAFF
CDR3nt: TGCGCCAGCAGCATAGGACAGGGGAGGAACACTGAAGCTTTCTTT
j_gene: TRBJ1-1
abundance: -
v_gene: TRBV5-1
d_gene: TRBD1

CDR3aa: CAWRLNTEAFF
CDR3nt: TGTGCCTGGAGGTTGAACACTGAAGCTTTCTTT
j_gene: TRBJ1-1
abundance: -
v_gene: TRBV30
d_gene: -

CDR3aa: CAGWPRGTEAFF
CDR3nt: TGTGCCGGTTGGCCGCGCGGCACTGAAGCTTTCTTT
j_gene: TRBJ1-1
abundance: -
v_gene: TRBV19
d_gene: -

CDR3aa: CASSQLAGGENIQYF
CDR3nt: TGCGCCAGCAGCCAACTAGCGGGGGGTGAAAACATTCAGTACTTC
j_gene: TRBJ2-4
abundance: -
v_gene: TRBV5-1
d_gene: TRBD2

CDR3aa: CASSLKGFGLNTEAFF
CDR3nt: TGCGCCAGCAGCCTTAAAGGATTTGGGTTGAACACTGAAGCTTTCTTT
j_gene: TRBJ1-1
abundance: -
v_gene: TRBV10-2
d_gene: -

CDR3aa: CASSLGLAANNEQFF
CDR3nt: TGTGCCAGCAGCTTAGGCCTAGCGGCGAACAATGAGCAGTTCTTC
j_gene: TRBJ2-1
abundance: -
v_gene: TRBV7-2
d_gene: TRBD2

CDR3aa: CASSLLSNYYNEQFF
CDR3nt: TGTGCCAGCAGTTTACTGTCTAATTACTACAATGAGCAGTTCTTC
j_gene: TRBJ2-1
abundance: -
v_gene: TRBV28
d_gene: -

CDR3aa: CASSRPAPSEQYF
CDR3nt: TGTGCCAGCAGTCGGCCCGCCCCGAGCGAGCAGTACTTC
j_gene: TRBJ2-7
abundance: -
v_gene: TRBV6-2/TRBV6-3
d_gene: -

CDR3aa: CASSLANRGNTEAFF
CDR3nt: TGTGCCAGCAGCTTAGCGAACAGGGGGAACACTGAAGCTTTCTTT
j_gene: TRBJ1-1
abundance: -
v_gene: TRBV7-8
d_gene: TRBD1

CDR3aa: CASRPLGRYQETQYF
CDR3nt: TGTGCCAGCAGACCGCTAGGACGGTACCAAGAGACCCAGTACTTC
j_gene: TRBJ2-5
abundance: -
v_gene: TRBV27
d_gene: -

CDR3aa: CASSGESFREQYF
CDR3nt: TGCGCCAGCAGCGGGGAGAGCTTCCGCGAGCAGTACTTC
j_gene: TRBJ2-7
abundance: -
v_gene: TRBV5-1
d_gene: -

CDR3aa: CASTPGTTGTDTQYF
CDR3nt: TGTGCCAGCACTCCCGGGACCACGGGCACAGATACGCAGTATTTT
j_gene: TRBJ2-3
abundance: once
v_gene: TRBV2
d_gene: -

CDR3aa: CASSQEQVANYGYTF
CDR3nt: TGCGCCAGCAGCCAAGAACAGGTTGCCAACTATGGCTACACCTTC
j_gene: TRBJ1-2
abundance: once
v_gene: TRBV4-1
d_gene: -

CDR3aa: CASSTSGGAEAGEQYF
CDR3nt: TGTGCCAGCAGCACAAGCGGGGGGGCAGAAGCGGGCGAGCAGTACTTC
j_gene: TRBJ2-7
abundance: -
v_gene: TRBV27
d_gene: TRBD2

CDR3aa: CASSQGYEQFF
CDR3nt: TGTGCCAGTTCACAGGGCTATGAGCAGTTCTTC
j_gene: TRBJ2-1
abundance: -
v_gene: TRBV6-5
d_gene: -

CDR3aa: CASSWDRGPPSDQPQHF
CDR3nt: TGTGCCAGCAGTTGGGACAGGGGTCCCCCGAGCGATCAGCCCCAGCATTTT
j_gene: TRBJ1-5
abundance: -
v_gene: TRBV27
d_gene: TRBD1

CDR3aa: CSVRLGGNEKLFF
CDR3nt: TGCAGCGTCCGCTTGGGGGGGAATGAAAAACTGTTTTTT
j_gene: TRBJ1-4
abundance: once
v_gene: TRBV29-1
d_gene: -

CDR3aa: CASSTLAGGLQTDNEQFF
CDR3nt: TGTGCCAGCTCAACGCTAGCGGGGGGGCTCCAAACGGACAATGAGCAGTTCTTC
j_gene: TRBJ2-1
abundance: -
v_gene: TRBV18
d_gene: TRBD2

CDR3aa: CASSRGGEQFF
CDR3nt: TGTGCCAGCAGCCGAGGGGGTGAGCAGTTCTTC
j_gene: TRBJ2-1
abundance: -
v_gene: TRBV6-5
d_gene: -